This T cell receptor (beta chain) is drawn from a study of T cell clonotyping in hematopoietic cell transplantation. Across the study: Pretransplant recipient samples were taken after cytoreduction.

Sequencing used immunoSEQ multiplex PCR; TCRdb keeps in-frame clones, though not all of them. In the table there are about 36,000 clones, 85% to 95% of which are singletons. Described time point: recipient sample about 28 days before transplant, after cytoreduction. Study outcomes and limitations: Recipient TCR diversity dropped after transplant; expanded clonotypes rose from day 30 to 180. Cells were unsorted, so CD4 and CD8 contributions were not separated. Graft donor and pretransplant recipient Inverse Simpson Index values predicted broader posttransplant TCR diversity.

For this clone: As yet, its antigen is unknown.

The germline V gene has CDR1 SQVTM and CDR2 ANQGSEA. V was cut by 8 bases and J by 6 bases, with 2 bases left in between. The CDR3 runs to 8 residues. V usage is TRBV29-1 and J usage is TRBJ2-1; D gene ambiguous. This TCR was recovered from a man in his forties with chronic myeloid leukemia. Some clones in this sample may be carry-over from other donors' samples. The input for sequencing was peripheral blood mononuclear cells, taken before stem cell transplant. The CDR3 DNA reads as TGCAGCTTCAATGAGCAGTTCTTC. Protein product: CSFNEQFF.